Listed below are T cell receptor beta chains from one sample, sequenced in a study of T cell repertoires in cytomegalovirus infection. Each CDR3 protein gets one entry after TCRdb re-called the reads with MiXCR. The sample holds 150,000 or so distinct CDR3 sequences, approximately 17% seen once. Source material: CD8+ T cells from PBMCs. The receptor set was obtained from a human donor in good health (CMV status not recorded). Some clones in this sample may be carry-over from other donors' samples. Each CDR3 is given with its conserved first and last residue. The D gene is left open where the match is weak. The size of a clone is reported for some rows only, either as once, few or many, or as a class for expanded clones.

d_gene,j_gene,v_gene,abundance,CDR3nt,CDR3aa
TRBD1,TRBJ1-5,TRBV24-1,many,TGTGCCACCAGTGGCCTAGAGGGACAGACTGGCAATCAGCCCCAGCATTTT,CATSGLEGQTGNQPQHF
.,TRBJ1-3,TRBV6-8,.,TGTGCCAGCGGCCTCCGGCGGCCCAGCTCTGGAAACACCATATATTTT,CASGLRRPSSGNTIYF
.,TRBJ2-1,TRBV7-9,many,TGTGCCAGCAGCTTAGAACTGGGAAACAATGAGCAGTTCTTC,CASSLELGNNEQFF
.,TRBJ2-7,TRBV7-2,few,TGTGCCAGCAGATCAGACTACGAGCAGTACTTC,CASRSDYEQYF
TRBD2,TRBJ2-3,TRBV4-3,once,TGCGCCAGCAGCCAAGATGATCCTAGCGGGTCTTCTAGCACAGATACGCAGTATTTT,CASSQDDPSGSSSTDTQYF
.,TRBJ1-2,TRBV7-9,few,TGTGCCAGCAGCTCAACAGGGAAAGATGTCTATGGCTACACCTTC,CASSSTGKDVYGYTF
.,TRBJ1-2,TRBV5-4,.,TGTGCCACCACTACGGCCGGTGAGAGAGGCTACACCTTC,CATTTAGERGYTF
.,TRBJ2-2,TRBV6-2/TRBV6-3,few,TGTGCCAGCAGTTCCGACAGAAACACCGGGGAGCTGTTTTTT,CASSSDRNTGELFF
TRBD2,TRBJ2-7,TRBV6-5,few,TGTGCCAGCAGTTACCATGGGACTAGCGGTTCCTACGAGCAGTACTTC,CASSYHGTSGSYEQYF
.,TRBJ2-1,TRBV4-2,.,TGTGCCAGCAACCCCGGGAGCTCCTACAATGAGCAGTTCTTC,CASNPGSSYNEQFF
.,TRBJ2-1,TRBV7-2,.,TGTGCCAGCAGCTCCTTAGGCCCCTACAATGAGCAGTTCTTC,CASSSLGPYNEQFF
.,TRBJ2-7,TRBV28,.,TGTGCCAGCAGTTTAACGAACAGGAACGAGCAGTACTTC,CASSLTNRNEQYF
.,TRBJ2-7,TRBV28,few,TGTGCCAGCAGTTTCGGGGTCTACGAGCAGTACTTC,CASSFGVYEQYF
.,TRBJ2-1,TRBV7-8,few,TGTGCCAGCAGCCTAATTGAATGGGTGTGGGAGAATTTGAATGAGCAGTTCTTC,CASSLIEWVWENLNEQFF
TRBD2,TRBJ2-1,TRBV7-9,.,TGTGCCAGCAGAACCCCGCGGGGGGTAAAGGTTGAGCAGTTCTTC,CASRTPRGVKVEQFF
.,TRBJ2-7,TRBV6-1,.,TGTGCCAGCAGTGAAATTTGGGGGGCCGAGACTAACTACGAGCAGTACTTC,CASSEIWGAETNYEQYF
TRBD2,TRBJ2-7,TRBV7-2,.,TGTGCCATCAGCTCCTTAGCGGGCGCGGGCTCCTACGAGCAGTACTTC,CAISSLAGAGSYEQYF
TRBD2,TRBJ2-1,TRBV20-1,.,TGCAGTGCTAGAGTCTTGTCTAGCGGTATCAATGAGCAGTTCTTC,CSARVLSSGINEQFF
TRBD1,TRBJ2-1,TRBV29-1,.,TGCAGCGTTGAATCTTACAGGGGTGGATCCTACAATGAGCAGTTCTTC,CSVESYRGGSYNEQFF
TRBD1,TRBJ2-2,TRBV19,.,TGTGCCAGTAGTGTCGGACAGGGGTACACCGGGGAGCTGTTTTTT,CASSVGQGYTGELFF
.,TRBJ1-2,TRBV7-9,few,TGTGCCAGCAGCACAACACGGGGACCATATGGCTACACCTTC,CASSTTRGPYGYTF
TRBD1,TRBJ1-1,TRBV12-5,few,TGTGCTAGTGGTTTTGACAGGGTTCACACTGAAGCTTTCTTT,CASGFDRVHTEAFF
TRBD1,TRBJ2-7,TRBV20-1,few,TGCAGTGCCAGGGGGTTTGCAGGCTACGAGCAGTACTTC,CSARGFAGYEQYF
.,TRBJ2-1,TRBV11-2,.,TGTGCCAGCAGCATAACAAACACAGGGTACAATGAGCAGTTCTTC,CASSITNTGYNEQFF
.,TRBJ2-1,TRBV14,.,TGTGCCAGCAGCCAAGAAGTAGGCCTCTTTGGGGAGCAGTTCTTC,CASSQEVGLFGEQFF